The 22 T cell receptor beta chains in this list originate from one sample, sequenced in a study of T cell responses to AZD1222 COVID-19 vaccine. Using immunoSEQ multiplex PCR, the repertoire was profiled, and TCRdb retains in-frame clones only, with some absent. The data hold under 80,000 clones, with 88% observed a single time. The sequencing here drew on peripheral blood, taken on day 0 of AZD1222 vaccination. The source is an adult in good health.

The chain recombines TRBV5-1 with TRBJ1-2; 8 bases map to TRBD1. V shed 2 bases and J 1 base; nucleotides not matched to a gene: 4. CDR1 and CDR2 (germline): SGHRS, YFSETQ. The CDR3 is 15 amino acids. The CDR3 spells CASSLAGQVNYGYTF. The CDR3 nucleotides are TGCGCCAGCAGCTTAGCGGGACAGGTTAACTATGGCTACACCTTC.

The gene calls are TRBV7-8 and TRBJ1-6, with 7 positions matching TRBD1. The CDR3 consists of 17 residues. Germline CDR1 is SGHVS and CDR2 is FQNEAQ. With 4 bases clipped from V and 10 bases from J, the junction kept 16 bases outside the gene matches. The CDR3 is CASSSYNSRDRGSPLHF. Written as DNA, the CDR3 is TGTGCCAGCAGCTCGTATAATTCCCGGGACAGAGGATCACCCCTCCACTTT.

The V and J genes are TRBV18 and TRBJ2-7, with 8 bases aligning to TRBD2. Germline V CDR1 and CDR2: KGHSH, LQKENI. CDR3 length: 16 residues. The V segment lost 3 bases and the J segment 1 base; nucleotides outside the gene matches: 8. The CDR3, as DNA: TGTGCCAGCTCACCCTTAGCGGGACAAGGGTCCTACGAGCAGTACTTC. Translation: CASSPLAGQGSYEQYF.

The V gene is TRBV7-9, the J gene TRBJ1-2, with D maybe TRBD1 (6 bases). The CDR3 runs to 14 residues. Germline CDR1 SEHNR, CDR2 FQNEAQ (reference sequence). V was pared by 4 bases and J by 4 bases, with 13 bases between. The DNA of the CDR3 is TGTGCCAGCAGCTCAATGGACAGCCCCTATGGCTACACCTTC. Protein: CASSSMDSPYGYTF.

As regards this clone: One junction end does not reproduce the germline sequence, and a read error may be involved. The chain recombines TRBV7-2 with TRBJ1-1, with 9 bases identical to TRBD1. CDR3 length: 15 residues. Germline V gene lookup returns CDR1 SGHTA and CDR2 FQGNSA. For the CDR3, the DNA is TGTGCCAGCAGCCAGGACAGGGGAGGTAGGCCTGAGGCTTTCTTT. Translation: CASSQDRGGRPEAFF.

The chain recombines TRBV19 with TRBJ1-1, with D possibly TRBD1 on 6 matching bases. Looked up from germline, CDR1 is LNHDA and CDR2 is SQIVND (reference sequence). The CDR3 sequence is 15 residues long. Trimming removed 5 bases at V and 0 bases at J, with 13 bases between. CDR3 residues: CASSPQGLVNTEAFF. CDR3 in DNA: TGTGCCAGTAGTCCACAGGGTCTGGTGAACACTGAAGCTTTCTTT.

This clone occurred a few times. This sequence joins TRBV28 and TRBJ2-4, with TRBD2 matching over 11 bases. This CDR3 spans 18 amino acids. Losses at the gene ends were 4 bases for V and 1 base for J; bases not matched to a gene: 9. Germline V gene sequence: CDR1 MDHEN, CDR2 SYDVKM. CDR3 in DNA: TGTGCCAGCAGTTGGGTTAGCGGGAGGGCCGCGGCCAAAAACATTCAGTACTTC. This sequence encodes CASSWVSGRAAAKNIQYF.

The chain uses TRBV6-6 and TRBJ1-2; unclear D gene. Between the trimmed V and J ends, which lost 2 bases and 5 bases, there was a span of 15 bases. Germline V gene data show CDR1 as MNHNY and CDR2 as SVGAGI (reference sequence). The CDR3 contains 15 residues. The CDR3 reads CASSYPGLSEYGYTF. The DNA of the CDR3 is TGTGCCAGCAGTTACCCGGGTTTATCCGAATATGGCTACACCTTC.

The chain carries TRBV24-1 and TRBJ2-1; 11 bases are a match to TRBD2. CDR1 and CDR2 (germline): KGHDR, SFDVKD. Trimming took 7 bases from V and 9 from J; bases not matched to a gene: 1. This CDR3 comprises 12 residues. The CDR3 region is CATSLAGGEQFF. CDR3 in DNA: TGTGCCACCAGCCTAGCGGGAGGTGAGCAGTTCTTC.

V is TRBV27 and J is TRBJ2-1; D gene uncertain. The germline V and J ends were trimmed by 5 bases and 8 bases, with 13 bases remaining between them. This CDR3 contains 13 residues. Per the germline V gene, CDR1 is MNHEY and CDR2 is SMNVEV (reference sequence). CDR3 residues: CASSPFLTDEQFF. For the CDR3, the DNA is TGTGCCAGCAGTCCTTTCCTAACGGATGAGCAGTTCTTC.

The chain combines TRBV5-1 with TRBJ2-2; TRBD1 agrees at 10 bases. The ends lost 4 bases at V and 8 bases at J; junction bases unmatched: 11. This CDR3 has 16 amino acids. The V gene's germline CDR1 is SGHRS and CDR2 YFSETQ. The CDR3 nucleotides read TGCGCCAGCAGCCCGACAGGGGGCCGGACAGAAGGGGAGCTGTTTTTT. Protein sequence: CASSPTGGRTEGELFF.

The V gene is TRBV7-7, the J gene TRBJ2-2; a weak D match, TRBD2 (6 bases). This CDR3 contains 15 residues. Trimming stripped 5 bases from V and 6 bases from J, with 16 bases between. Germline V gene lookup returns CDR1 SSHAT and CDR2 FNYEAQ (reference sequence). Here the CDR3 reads CASSVGGTRAGELFF. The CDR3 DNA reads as TGTGCCAGCAGCGTAGGAGGGACCCGGGCCGGGGAGCTGTTTTTT.

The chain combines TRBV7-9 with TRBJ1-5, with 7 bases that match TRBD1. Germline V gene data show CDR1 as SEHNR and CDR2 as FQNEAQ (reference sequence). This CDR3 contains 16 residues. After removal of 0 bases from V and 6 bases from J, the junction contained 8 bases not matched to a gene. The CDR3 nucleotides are TGTGCCAGCAGCTTAGCACCGAGACAGGGAATTCAGCCCCAGCATTTT. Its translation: CASSLAPRQGIQPQHF.

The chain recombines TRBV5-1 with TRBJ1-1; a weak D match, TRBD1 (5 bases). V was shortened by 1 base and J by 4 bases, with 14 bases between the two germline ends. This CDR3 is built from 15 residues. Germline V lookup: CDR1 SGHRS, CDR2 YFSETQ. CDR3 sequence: CASSLLGRDTTEAFF. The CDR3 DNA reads TGCGCCAGCAGCTTGTTAGGCAGGGATACCACTGAAGCTTTCTTT. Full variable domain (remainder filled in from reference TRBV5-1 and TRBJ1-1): KAGVTQTPRYLIKTRGQQVTLSCSPISGHRSVSWYQQTPGQGLQFLFEYFSETQRNKGNFPGRFSGRQFSNSRSEMNVSTLELGDSALYLCASSLLGRDTTEAFFGQGTRLTVV.

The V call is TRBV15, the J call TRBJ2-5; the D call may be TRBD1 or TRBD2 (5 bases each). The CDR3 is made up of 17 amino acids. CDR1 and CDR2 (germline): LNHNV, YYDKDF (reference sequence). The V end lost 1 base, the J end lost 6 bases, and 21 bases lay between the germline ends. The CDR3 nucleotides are TGTGCCACCAGCAGAGGTAGGACACACCAAAGAGGGAAGACCCAGTACTTC. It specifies CATSRGRTHQRGKTQYF.

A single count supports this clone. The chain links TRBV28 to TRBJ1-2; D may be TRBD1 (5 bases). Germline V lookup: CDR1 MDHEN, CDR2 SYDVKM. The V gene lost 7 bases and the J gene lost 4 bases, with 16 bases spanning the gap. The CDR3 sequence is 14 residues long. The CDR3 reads CASTVPQGSYGYTF. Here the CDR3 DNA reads TGTGCCAGCACCGTGCCCCAGGGAAGCTATGGCTACACCTTC.

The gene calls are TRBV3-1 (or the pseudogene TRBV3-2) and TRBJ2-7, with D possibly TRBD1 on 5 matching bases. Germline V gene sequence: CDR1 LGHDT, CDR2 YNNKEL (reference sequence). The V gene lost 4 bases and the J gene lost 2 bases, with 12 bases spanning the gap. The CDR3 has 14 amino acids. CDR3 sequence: CASSRYRSPYEQYF. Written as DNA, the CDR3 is TGTGCCAGCAGCCGGTACAGGAGCCCCTACGAGCAGTACTTC.

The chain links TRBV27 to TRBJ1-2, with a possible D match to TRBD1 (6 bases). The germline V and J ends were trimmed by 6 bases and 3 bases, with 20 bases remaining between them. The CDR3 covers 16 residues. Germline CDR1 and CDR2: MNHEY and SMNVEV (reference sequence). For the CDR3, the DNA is TGTGCCAGCAGAGAACGGGGACACGGCTTGGACTATGGCTACACCTTC. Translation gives CASRERGHGLDYGYTF.

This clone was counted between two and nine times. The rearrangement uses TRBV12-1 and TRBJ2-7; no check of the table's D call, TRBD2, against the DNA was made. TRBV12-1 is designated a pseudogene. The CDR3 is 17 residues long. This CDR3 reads CASSFEAGVLKGTEQYF. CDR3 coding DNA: TGTGCCAGCAGCTTTGAAGCGGGAGTATTGAAAGGCACCGAGCAGTACTTC.

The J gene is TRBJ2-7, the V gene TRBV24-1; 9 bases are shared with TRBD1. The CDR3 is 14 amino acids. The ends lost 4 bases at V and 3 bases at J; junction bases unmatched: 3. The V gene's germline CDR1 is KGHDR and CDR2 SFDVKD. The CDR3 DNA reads TGTGCCACCAGTGACGGGACAGGGTTCTACGAGCAGTACTTC. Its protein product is CATSDGTGFYEQYF.

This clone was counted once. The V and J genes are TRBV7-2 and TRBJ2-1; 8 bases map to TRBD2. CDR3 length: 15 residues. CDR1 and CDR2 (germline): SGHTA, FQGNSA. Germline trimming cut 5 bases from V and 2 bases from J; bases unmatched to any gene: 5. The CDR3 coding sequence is TGTGCCAGCAGCGTACTAGCGGATCCCTACAATGAGCAGTTCTTC. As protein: CASSVLADPYNEQFF.

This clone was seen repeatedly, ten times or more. The CDR3 loop reads CASSARFQGGHSPLHF. The CDR3 DNA reads TGTGCCAGCAGCGCCCGTTTTCAGGGAGGACACTCACCCCTCCACTTT. V usage is TRBV9 and J usage is TRBJ1-6; tentatively, D is TRBD1 (5 bases). The CDR3 sequence is 16 residues long. Germline-derived CDR1 and CDR2 are SGDLS and YYNGEE. The germline V and J ends were trimmed by 3 bases and 10 bases, with 20 bases remaining between them.